This T cell receptor beta chain comes out of a study of patients and donors after allogeneic stem cell transplantation. The germline V gene encodes CDR1 LGHNA and CDR2 YSLEER. Losses at the gene ends were 0 bases for V and 0 bases for J; bases not matched to a gene: 12. CDR3 length: 20 residues. One entry per CDR3 protein results from TCRdb running MiXCR on the RT-PCR reads. The sample has 85,000 to 90,000 distinct CDR3 sequences; 40% to 60% are singletons. This chain uses TRBV4-3 with TRBJ2-1; 9 nucleotides line up with TRBD2. The receptor comes from a human donor who was either an allogeneic HSCT recipient or a stem cell or donor lymphocyte infusion donor (not recorded which). It is not recorded whose cells these are; they may come from a transplant donor. The sample consisted of blood, either unsorted or a sorted T cell fraction (not recorded which). CDR3 in DNA: TGCGCCAGCAGCCAAGAGTCCCCCCTCAGCGGGAGGCCCTCCTACAATGAGCAGTTCTTC. As protein: CASSQESPLSGRPSYNEQFF.